These T cell receptor beta chains were read from a single sample in a study of CD8 T cells in Susac syndrome. TCRdb called the immunoSEQ multiplex PCR reads again in MiXCR, with one record for every CDR3 protein. Of some 58,000 distinct CDR3 sequences detected, just under 95% appear once; the ten largest clones hold roughly 0.8%. The sample consisted of CD8+ T cells from PBMCs. These TCRs come from a human donor with Susac syndrome. The CDR3 runs from the conserved cysteine through the conserved F or W. Each record gives: J gene, D gene, clone size, V gene, CDR3 protein, CDR3 DNA. The D gene is left open where the match is weak. Clone sizes are given selectively: once, few, many, or a class where the clone is expanded.

>TRBJ1-1|NA|NA|TRBV4-1
CASSQDLRKAFF
TGCGCCAGCAGCCAAGATCTCAGGAAAGCTTTCTTT
>TRBJ2-6|NA|NA|TRBV6-2/TRBV6-3
CASSRDGQKSGANVLTF
TGTGCCAGCAGTCGGGACGGGCAAAAGTCTGGGGCCAACGTCCTGACTTTC
>TRBJ2-7|TRBD1|NA|TRBV6-5
CASEPGQGHEQYF
TGTGCCAGCGAACCGGGACAGGGACACGAGCAGTACTTC
>TRBJ1-2|TRBD1|once|TRBV29-1
CSVDWTGFGPDGYTF
TGCAGCGTTGATTGGACAGGGTTTGGTCCGGATGGCTACACCTTC
>TRBJ2-2|NA|NA|TRBV6-5
CASSYGVDTGELFF
TGTGCCAGCAGTTACGGTGTCGACACCGGGGAGCTGTTTTTT
>TRBJ2-2|TRBD2|NA|TRBV29-1
CSVRLAGGITGELFF
TGCAGCGTCCGACTAGCGGGGGGGATCACCGGGGAGCTGTTTTTT
>TRBJ2-1|TRBD1|NA|TRBV19
CASGQGTYNEQFF
TGTGCCAGTGGACAGGGGACCTACAATGAGCAGTTCTTC
>TRBJ1-2|TRBD1|NA|TRBV9
CASRGGDRRLDGYTF
TGTGCCAGCAGGGGAGGGGACAGGCGGTTGGATGGCTACACCTTC
>TRBJ2-7|TRBD1|few|TRBV20-1
CSATKDRGSSYEQYF
TGCAGTGCCACGAAAGACAGGGGGAGCTCCTACGAGCAGTACTTC
>TRBJ1-5|NA|NA|TRBV9
CASSVYGNQPQHF
TGTGCCAGCAGCGTATACGGGAATCAGCCCCAGCATTTT
>TRBJ1-3|NA|NA|TRBV15
CATTNRLGVRENTIYF
TGTGCCACCACCAACCGATTAGGGGTTCGTGAAAACACCATATATTTT
>TRBJ2-5|NA|NA|TRBV29-1
CSVEAGEETQYF
TGCAGCGTTGAGGCGGGCGAGGAGACCCAGTACTTC
>TRBJ2-3|NA|NA|TRBV5-6
CASSPTDRLTDTQYF
TGTGCCAGCAGCCCGACAGATCGTTTAACAGATACGCAGTATTTT
>TRBJ2-5|TRBD2|NA|TRBV20-1
CSARDLGLAQETQYF
TGCAGTGCTAGAGATTTAGGACTAGCGCAAGAGACCCAGTACTTC
>TRBJ2-7|TRBD2|once|TRBV11-2
CASTSASGVPYEQYF
TGTGCCAGCACCTCAGCTAGCGGGGTCCCCTACGAGCAGTACTTC
>TRBJ1-1|NA|NA|TRBV19
CASSIWDEAFF
TGTGCCAGTAGTATCTGGGATGAAGCTTTCTTT
>TRBJ2-7|TRBD2|NA|TRBV30
CAWITLAGDEQYF
TGTGCCTGGATCACGCTAGCGGGGGACGAGCAGTACTTC
>TRBJ2-3|NA|NA|TRBV27
CASSTSPDEQYF
TGTGCCAGCTCTACTAGCCCCGATGAGCAGTATTTT
>TRBJ2-7|NA|NA|TRBV30
CAWSGLVPYEQYF
TGTGCCTGGAGTGGGCTGGTTCCTTACGAGCAGTACTTC
>TRBJ2-7|NA|NA|TRBV7-9
CASSWDPFSYEQYF
TGTGCCAGCAGCTGGGACCCTTTCTCCTACGAGCAGTACTTC
>TRBJ1-1|NA|NA|TRBV29-1
CSVEDRGEAFF
TGCAGCGTTGAAGACCGAGGTGAAGCTTTCTTT
>TRBJ1-1|TRBD1|NA|TRBV11-2
CASSLVRQGGTEAFF
TGTGCCAGCAGCTTAGTCCGTCAGGGGGGAACTGAAGCTTTCTTT
>TRBJ1-1|NA|NA|TRBV7-9
CASSLGIPRLEAFF
TGTGCCAGCAGCCTAGGTATTCCGCGCCTTGAAGCTTTCTTT
>TRBJ2-7|NA|NA|TRBV9
CASSVTGSGDEQYF
TGTGCCAGCAGCGTAACAGGGTCCGGGGACGAGCAGTACTTC
>TRBJ2-5|NA|NA|TRBV6-5
CASSPLLRSWETQYF
TGTGCCAGCAGTCCGCTCCTTAGGAGCTGGGAGACCCAGTACTTC
>TRBJ1-1|NA|NA|TRBV5-4
CASSWTVNTEAFF
TGTGCCAGCAGCTGGACGGTGAACACTGAAGCTTTCTTT
>TRBJ2-1|NA|NA|TRBV6-5
CASSRGESYNEQFF
TGTGCCAGCAGTAGGGGGGAGTCCTACAATGAGCAGTTCTTC
>TRBJ1-1|NA|NA|TRBV29-1
CSVRRWNTEAFF
TGCAGCGTGAGGAGGTGGAACACTGAAGCTTTCTTT
>TRBJ1-3|NA|NA|TRBV2
CASTNHLSGVSGNTIYF
TGTGCCAGCACCAACCATCTATCGGGGGTCTCTGGAAACACCATATATTTT
>TRBJ1-1|TRBD1|NA|TRBV14
CASSPTTGVRDTEAFF
TGTGCCAGCAGCCCAACCACAGGGGTGAGGGACACTGAAGCTTTCTTT
>TRBJ2-3|TRBD2|NA|TRBV7-2
CASSLRRSLATDTQYF
TGTGCCAGCAGCTTACGTCGGTCACTAGCGACCGATACGCAGTATTTT
>TRBJ2-7|TRBD2|once|TRBV20-1
CSAHLAGGRDEQYF
TGCAGTGCCCATCTAGCGGGGGGCAGGGACGAGCAGTACTTC
>TRBJ1-2|TRBD1|NA|TRBV6-5
CASSLPGTGHGYTF
TGTGCCAGCAGCCTCCCCGGGACAGGCCATGGCTACACCTTC
>TRBJ2-1|TRBD2|NA|TRBV28
CASSLSWAGESEQFF
TGTGCCAGCAGTCTGTCCTGGGCGGGGGAGTCTGAGCAGTTCTTC
>TRBJ1-2|NA|NA|TRBV10-3
CAISETVSYGYTF
TGTGCCATCAGTGAGACAGTTTCATATGGCTACACCTTC
>TRBJ2-7|NA|NA|TRBV20-1
CSAMWARGPNYEQYF
TGCAGTGCAATGTGGGCCCGGGGACCCAATTACGAGCAGTACTTC
>TRBJ2-3|TRBD1|NA|TRBV20-1
CSARGSGQGAADTQYF
TGCAGTGCTAGAGGGTCCGGACAGGGGGCCGCGGATACGCAGTATTTT
>TRBJ1-2|NA|few|TRBV6-5
CASSYGQGGYGYTF
TGTGCCAGCAGTTACGGCCAGGGAGGGTATGGCTACACCTTC
>TRBJ1-2|TRBD1|NA|TRBV29-1
CSAKGQGYGYTF
TGCAGCGCGAAGGGACAGGGCTATGGCTACACCTTC
>TRBJ1-2|NA|NA|TRBV27
CASSPSAGNAYGYTF
TGTGCCAGCAGTCCCAGCGCAGGGAATGCATATGGCTACACCTTC
>TRBJ2-1|NA|NA|TRBV16
CASSPHNEQFF
TGTGCCAGCAGCCCCCACAATGAGCAGTTCTTC
>TRBJ2-7|NA|NA|TRBV3-1
CASSQDSAASYEQYF
TGTGCCAGCAGCCAAGATTCGGCAGCTTCCTACGAGCAGTACTTC
>TRBJ2-5|TRBD1|NA|TRBV19
CASSISDRGPETQYF
TGTGCCAGTAGTATATCGGACAGGGGGCCAGAGACCCAGTACTTC
>TRBJ2-7|TRBD1|NA|TRBV4-2
CASSQGTGPYEQYF
TGTGCCAGCAGCCAAGGGACAGGACCCTACGAGCAGTACTTC
>TRBJ2-1|NA|NA|TRBV6-2/TRBV6-3
CASSYILGNEQFF
TGTGCCAGCAGTTACATTTTGGGAAATGAGCAGTTCTTC
>TRBJ1-2|NA|NA|TRBV30
CAWSGQYGYTF
TGTGCCTGGAGTGGTCAGTATGGCTACACCTTC
>TRBJ1-5|NA|NA|TRBV19
CASSIEDTYSNQPQHF
TGTGCCAGTAGTATCGAGGACACCTATAGCAATCAGCCCCAGCATTTT
>TRBJ1-6|NA|NA|TRBV5-1
CASSRRNSDSPLHF
TGCGCCAGCAGCCGACGGAACTCGGATTCACCCCTCCACTTT
>TRBJ2-3|NA|NA|TRBV7-8
CASSLVFTDTQYF
TGTGCCAGCAGCTTAGTCTTTACAGATACGCAGTATTTT
>TRBJ2-5|TRBD2|NA|TRBV7-8
CASSLYRSGGRGETQYF
TGTGCCAGCAGCCTATACCGAAGCGGGGGCCGGGGAGAGACCCAGTACTTC
>TRBJ2-5|TRBD2|NA|TRBV3-1
CASSSHAGGVETQYF
TGTGCCAGCAGCTCACACGCGGGGGGAGTGGAGACCCAGTACTTC
>TRBJ2-1|TRBD2|few|TRBV11-2
CASSNPVGGGNNEQFF
TGTGCCAGCAGCAACCCCGTTGGGGGGGGAAACAATGAGCAGTTCTTC
>TRBJ2-7|TRBD1|NA|TRBV7-2
CASSLAGTGNRAYEQYF
TGTGCCAGCAGCTTAGCAGGGACAGGGAATAGGGCCTACGAGCAGTACTTC
>TRBJ2-7|NA|NA|TRBV6-2/TRBV6-3
CASSPATVPPNYEQYF
TGTGCCAGCAGTCCGGCGACCGTCCCCCCAAACTACGAGCAGTACTTC
>TRBJ2-2|NA|few|TRBV6-5
CASSLSSGELFF
TGTGCCAGCAGTCTCTCGTCCGGGGAGCTGTTTTTT
>TRBJ2-1|TRBD1|NA|TRBV4-3
CASSQAGDSPNEQFF
TGCGCCAGCAGCCAGGCTGGGGACAGCCCCAATGAGCAGTTCTTC
>TRBJ1-1|NA|NA|TRBV14
CASSNGQLNTEAFF
TGTGCCAGCAGCAACGGACAGCTGAACACTGAAGCTTTCTTT
>TRBJ2-5|NA|NA|TRBV25-1
CASSDSASETQYF
TGTGCCAGCAGTGACAGCGCCAGCGAGACCCAGTACTTC
>TRBJ1-2|NA|NA|TRBV29-1
CSVAENYGYTF
TGCAGCGTTGCCGAAAACTATGGCTACACCTTC